This T cell receptor beta chain originates from a study of cytomegalovirus exposure and HLA in healthy donors. Study outcomes and limitations: Rare TCR sequences dominated, though some public TCRs recurred in many donors. Relative to the approximately 700-donor mean, N-insertions were reportedly fewer in an Asian-associated ancestry cluster in a later analysis.

The study sampled nominally healthy donors, though unrecorded immune exposures were likely. The PCR employed 60 Vbeta primers together with 13 Jbeta primers. Using immunoSEQ multiplex PCR, the repertoire was profiled, and TCRdb retains in-frame clones only, with some absent. The sample has about 67,000 clones, 85% to 90% seen once; the top ten hold 12%. In the case of this clone: Antigen specificity is unknown.

With V trimmed by 2 bases and J by 3 bases, 12 bases remained unmatched. The CDR3 has 17 residues. Germline V lookup: CDR1 MGHRA, CDR2 YSYEKL. This TCR came from a woman in her twenties or thirties in good health and CMV-seropositive. V and J are TRBV4-1 and TRBJ2-7; the match to TRBD1 covers 8 bases. The sample comprised PBMCs. CDR3 sequence: CASSQSTSRGRVYEQYF. The CDR3 coding sequence is TGCGCCAGCAGCCAATCAACATCCAGGGGGCGCGTCTACGAGCAGTACTTC.